This T cell receptor beta chain derives from a study of cytomegalovirus exposure and HLA in healthy donors. Study findings and constraints: A missense DCLRE1C variant was associated with V- and J-gene trimming of TCR beta chains in a later analysis, and an independent cohort replicated the association. Cytomegalovirus-associated TCR beta chains were listed, numbering some 180. Roughly uniform sequencing depth across donors was assumed, possibly incorrectly. TRBV6-2, TRBV6-3 and some other V segments were excluded as indistinguishable.

The germline gives CDR1 KGHSH, CDR2 LQKENI. J gave up 2 bases and V 3 bases, and 4 bases lay outside the gene matches. This CDR3 is 15 amino acids long. Researchers ran the PCR with 60 Vbeta and 13 Jbeta primers. Profiling relied on immunoSEQ multiplex PCR, and the TCRdb table lists in-frame clones only, not all of them. The sample lists approximately 210,000 clones, over 60% occurring once. This clone was counted between two and nine times. Its antigen is undetermined. The TCR sequence derives from a middle-aged woman in good health and CMV-seronegative. The genes are TRBV18 and TRBJ2-1; TRBD2 matches at 7 bases. The sample comprised PBMCs. CDR3 sequence: CASSPSGNTYNEQFF. DNA of the CDR3: TGTGCCAGCTCACCCAGCGGGAATACCTACAATGAGCAGTTCTTC.